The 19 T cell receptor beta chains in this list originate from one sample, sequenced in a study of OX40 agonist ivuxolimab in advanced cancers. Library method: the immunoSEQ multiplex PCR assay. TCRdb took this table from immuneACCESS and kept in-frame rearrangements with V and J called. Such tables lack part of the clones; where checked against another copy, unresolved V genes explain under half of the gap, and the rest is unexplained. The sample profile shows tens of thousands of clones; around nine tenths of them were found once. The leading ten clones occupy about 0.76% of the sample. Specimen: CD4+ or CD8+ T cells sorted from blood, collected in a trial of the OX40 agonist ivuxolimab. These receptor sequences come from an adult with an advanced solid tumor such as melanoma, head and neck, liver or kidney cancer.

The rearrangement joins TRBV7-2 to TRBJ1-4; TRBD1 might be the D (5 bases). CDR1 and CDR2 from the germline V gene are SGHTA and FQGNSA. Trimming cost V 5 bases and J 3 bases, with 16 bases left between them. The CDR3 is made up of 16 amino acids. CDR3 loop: CASSLLGQASNEKLFF. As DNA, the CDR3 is TGTGCCAGCAGCCTACTAGGACAAGCCTCTAATGAAAAACTGTTTTTT.

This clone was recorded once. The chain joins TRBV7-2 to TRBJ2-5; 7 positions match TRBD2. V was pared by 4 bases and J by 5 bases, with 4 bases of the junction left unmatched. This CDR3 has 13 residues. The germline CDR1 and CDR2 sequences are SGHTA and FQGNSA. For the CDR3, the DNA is TGTGCCAGCAGCTCGGCGGGAGTGGAGACCCAGTACTTC. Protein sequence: CASSSAGVETQYF.

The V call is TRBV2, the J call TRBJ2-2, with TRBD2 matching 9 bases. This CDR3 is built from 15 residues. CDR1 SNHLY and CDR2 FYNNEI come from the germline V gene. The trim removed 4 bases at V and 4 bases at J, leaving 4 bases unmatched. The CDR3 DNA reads TGTGCCAGCAGTGTGGGACTAGCATCCACCGGGGAGCTGTTTTTT. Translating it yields CASSVGLASTGELFF.

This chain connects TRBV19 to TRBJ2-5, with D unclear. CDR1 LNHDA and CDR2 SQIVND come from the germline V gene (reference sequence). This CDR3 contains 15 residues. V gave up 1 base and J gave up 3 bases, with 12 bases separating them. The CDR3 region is CASSIGPGWEETQYF. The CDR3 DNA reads TGTGCCAGTAGTATAGGGCCAGGTTGGGAAGAGACCCAGTACTTC.

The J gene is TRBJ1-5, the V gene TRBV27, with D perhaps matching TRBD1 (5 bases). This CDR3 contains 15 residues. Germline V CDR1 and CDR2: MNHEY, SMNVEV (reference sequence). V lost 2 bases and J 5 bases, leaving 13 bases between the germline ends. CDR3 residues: CASSLRGQGDQPQHF. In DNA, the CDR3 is TGTGCCAGCAGTTTAAGAGGGCAGGGAGATCAGCCCCAGCATTTT.

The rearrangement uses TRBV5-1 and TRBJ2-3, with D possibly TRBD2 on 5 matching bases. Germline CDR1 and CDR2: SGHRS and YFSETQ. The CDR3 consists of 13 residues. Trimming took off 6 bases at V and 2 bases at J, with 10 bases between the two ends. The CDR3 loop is CASKRGPTDTQYF. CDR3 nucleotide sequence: TGCGCCAGCAAACGGGGTCCCACAGATACGCAGTATTTT. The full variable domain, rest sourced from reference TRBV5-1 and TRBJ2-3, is KAGVTQTPRYLIKTRGQQVTLSCSPISGHRSVSWYQQTPGQGLQFLFEYFSETQRNKGNFPGRFSGRQFSNSRSEMNVSTLELGDSALYLCASKRGPTDTQYFGPGTRLTVL.

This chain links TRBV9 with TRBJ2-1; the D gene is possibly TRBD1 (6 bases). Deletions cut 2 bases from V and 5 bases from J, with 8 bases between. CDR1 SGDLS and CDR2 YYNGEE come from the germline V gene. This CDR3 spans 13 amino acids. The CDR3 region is CASSVTGNNEQFF. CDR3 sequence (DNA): TGTGCCAGCAGCGTCACAGGGAACAATGAGCAGTTCTTC.

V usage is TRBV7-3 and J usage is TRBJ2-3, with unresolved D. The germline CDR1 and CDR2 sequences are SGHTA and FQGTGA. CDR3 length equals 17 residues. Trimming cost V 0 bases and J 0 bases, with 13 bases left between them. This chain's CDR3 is CASSLTTRTFSTDTQYF. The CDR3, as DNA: TGTGCCAGCAGCTTAACGACGCGCACCTTCAGCACAGATACGCAGTATTTT.

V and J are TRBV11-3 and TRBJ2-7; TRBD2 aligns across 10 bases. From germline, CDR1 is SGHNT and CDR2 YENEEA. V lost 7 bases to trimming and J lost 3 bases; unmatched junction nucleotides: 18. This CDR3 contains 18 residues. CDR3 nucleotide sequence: TGTGCCAGCAACAGAAATGGTGGACTAGCGGAATACTACTACGAGCAGTACTTC. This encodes CASNRNGGLAEYYYEQYF. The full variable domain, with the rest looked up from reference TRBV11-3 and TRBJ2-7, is EAGVVQSPRYKIIEKKQPVAFWCNPISGHNTLYWYLQNLGQGPELLIRYENEEAVDDSQLPKDRFSAERLKGVDSTLKIQPAELGDSAVYLCASNRNGGLAEYYYEQYFGPGTRLTVT.

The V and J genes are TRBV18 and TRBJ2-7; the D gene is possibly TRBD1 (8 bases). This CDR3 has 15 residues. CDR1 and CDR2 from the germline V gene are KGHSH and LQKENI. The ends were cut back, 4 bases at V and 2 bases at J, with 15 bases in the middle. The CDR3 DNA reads TGTGCCAGCTCACTTCGGACAGGGAGGGCCTACGAGCAGTACTTC. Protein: CASSLRTGRAYEQYF.

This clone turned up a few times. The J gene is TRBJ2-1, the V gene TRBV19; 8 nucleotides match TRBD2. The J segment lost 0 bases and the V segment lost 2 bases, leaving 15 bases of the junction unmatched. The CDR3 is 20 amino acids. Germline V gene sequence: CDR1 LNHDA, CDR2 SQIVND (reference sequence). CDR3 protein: CASSIWMRVSGVSSYNEQFF. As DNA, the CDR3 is TGTGCCAGTAGTATATGGATGCGAGTTAGCGGGGTTAGCTCCTACAATGAGCAGTTCTTC.

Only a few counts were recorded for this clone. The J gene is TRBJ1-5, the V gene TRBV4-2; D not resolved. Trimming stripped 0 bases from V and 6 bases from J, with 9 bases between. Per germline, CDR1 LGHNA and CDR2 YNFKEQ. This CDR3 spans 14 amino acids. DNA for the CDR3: TGTGCCAGCAGCCAAGACCTGGGTCGTCAGCCCCAGCATTTT. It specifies CASSQDLGRQPQHF.

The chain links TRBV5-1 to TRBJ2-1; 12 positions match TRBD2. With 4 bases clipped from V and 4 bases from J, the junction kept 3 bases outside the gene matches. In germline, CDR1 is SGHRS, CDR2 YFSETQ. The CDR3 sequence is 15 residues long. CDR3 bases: TGCGCCAGCAGCATGGGACTAGCGGGTTACAATGAGCAGTTCTTC. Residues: CASSMGLAGYNEQFF.

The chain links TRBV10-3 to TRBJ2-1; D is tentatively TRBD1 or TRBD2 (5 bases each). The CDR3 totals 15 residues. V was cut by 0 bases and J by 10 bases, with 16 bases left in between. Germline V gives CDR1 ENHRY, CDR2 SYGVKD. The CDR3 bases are TGTGCCATCAGTGAGTCATTCCTGGCGAGGGGAGAGCAGTTCTTC. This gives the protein CAISESFLARGEQFF.

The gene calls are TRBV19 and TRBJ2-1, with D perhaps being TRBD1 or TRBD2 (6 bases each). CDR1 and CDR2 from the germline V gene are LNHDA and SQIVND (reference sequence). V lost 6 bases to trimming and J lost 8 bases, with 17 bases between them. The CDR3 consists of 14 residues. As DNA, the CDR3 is TGTGCCAGTAGCAAGGGGGGTTGGCGGGATGAGCAGTTCTTC. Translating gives CASSKGGWRDEQFF.

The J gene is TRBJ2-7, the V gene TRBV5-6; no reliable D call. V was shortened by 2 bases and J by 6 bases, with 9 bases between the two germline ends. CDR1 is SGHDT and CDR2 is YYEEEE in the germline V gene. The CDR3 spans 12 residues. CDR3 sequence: CASSFRSAEQYF. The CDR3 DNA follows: TGTGCCAGCAGCTTTAGGTCGGCCGAGCAGTACTTC.

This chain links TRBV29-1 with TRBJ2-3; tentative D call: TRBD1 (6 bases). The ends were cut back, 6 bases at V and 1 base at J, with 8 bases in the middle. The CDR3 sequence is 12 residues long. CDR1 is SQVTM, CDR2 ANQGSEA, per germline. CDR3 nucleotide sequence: TGCAGCGTCCCAGGGGGCACAGATACGCAGTATTTT. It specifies CSVPGGTDTQYF.

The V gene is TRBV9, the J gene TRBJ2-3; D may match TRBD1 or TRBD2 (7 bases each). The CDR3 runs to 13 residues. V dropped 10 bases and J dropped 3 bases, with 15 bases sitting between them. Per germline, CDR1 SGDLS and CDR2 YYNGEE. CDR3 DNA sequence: TGTGCCCCGACAGGGAGGGGGACAGATACGCAGTATTTT. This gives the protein CAPTGRGTDTQYF.

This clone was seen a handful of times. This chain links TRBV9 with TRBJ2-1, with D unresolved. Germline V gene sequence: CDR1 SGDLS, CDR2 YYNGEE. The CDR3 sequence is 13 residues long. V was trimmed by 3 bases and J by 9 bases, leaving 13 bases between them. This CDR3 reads CASSGLEDSEQFF. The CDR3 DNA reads TGTGCCAGCAGCGGCCTAGAAGACTCTGAGCAGTTCTTC.